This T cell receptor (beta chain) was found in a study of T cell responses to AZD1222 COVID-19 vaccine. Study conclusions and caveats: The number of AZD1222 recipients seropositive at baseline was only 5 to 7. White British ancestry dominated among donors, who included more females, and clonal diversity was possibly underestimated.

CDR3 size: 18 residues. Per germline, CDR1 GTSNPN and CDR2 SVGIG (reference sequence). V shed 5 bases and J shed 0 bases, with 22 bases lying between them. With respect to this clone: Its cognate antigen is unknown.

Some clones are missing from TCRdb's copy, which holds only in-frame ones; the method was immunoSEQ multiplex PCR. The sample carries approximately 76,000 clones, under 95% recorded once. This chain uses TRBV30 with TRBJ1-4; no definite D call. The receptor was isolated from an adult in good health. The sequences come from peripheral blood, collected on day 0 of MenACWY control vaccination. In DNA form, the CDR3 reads TGTGCCTGGCAAAACAGAGATCCTAAACTGTCAACTAATGAAAAACTGTTTTTT. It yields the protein CAWQNRDPKLSTNEKLFF.